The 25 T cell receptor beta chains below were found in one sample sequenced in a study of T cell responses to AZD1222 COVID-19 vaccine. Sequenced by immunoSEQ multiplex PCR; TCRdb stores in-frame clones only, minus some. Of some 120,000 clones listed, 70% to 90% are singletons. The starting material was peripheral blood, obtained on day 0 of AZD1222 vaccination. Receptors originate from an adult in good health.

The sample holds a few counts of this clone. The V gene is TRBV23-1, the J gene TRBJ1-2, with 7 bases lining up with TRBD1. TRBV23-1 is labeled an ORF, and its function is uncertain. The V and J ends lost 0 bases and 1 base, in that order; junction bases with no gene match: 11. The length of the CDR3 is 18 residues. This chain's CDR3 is CASSQSEDRDPFNYGYTF. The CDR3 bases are TGCGCCAGCAGTCAATCCGAAGACAGGGATCCTTTTAACTATGGCTACACCTTC.

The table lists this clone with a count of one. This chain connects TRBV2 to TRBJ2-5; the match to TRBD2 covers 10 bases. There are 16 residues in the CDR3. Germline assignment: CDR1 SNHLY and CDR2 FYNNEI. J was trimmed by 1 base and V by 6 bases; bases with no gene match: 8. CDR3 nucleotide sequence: TGTGCCAGCAGATTCACTAGCGGGGAACTCCAAGAGACCCAGTACTTC. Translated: CASRFTSGELQETQYF.

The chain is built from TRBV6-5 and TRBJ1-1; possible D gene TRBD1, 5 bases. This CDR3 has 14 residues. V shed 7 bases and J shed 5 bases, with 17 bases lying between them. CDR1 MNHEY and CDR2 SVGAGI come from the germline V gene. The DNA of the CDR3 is TGTGCCAGCACCGACGCTAGGGGAGGGACTGAAGCTTTCTTT. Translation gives CASTDARGGTEAFF.

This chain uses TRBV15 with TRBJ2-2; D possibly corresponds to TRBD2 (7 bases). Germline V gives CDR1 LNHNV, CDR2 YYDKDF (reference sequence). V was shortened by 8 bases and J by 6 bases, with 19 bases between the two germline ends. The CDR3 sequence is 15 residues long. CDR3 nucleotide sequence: TGTGCCACCTGTTGGGGGGGCAGGGGCCCCGGGGAGCTGTTTTTT. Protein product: CATCWGGRGPGELFF.

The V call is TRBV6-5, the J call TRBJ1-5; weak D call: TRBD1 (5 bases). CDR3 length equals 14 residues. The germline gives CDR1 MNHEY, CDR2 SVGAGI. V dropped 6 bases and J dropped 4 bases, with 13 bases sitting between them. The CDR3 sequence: CASRRGLGNQPQHF. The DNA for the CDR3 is TGTGCCAGCAGGAGGGGATTGGGGAATCAGCCCCAGCATTTT.

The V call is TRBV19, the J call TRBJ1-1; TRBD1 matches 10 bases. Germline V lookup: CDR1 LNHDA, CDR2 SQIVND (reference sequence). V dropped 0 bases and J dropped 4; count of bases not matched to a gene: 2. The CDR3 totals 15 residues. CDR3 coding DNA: TGTGCCAGTAGTATAGACCGGACAGGGGGCACTGAAGCTTTCTTT. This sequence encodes CASSIDRTGGTEAFF.

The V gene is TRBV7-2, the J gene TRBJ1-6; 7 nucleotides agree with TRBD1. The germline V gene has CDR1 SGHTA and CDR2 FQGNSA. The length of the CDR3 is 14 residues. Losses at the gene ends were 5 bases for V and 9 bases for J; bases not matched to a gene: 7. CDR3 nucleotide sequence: TGTGCCAGCAGCGGTGGACAGGCACCTTCACCCCTCCACTTT. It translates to CASSGGQAPSPLHF.

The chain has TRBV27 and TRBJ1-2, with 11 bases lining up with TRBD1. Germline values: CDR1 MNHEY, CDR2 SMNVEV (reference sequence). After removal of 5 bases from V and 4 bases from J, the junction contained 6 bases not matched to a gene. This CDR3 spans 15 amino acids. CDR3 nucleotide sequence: TGTGCCAGCAGTCCCGGGACAGGGGGTTCCTATGGCTACACCTTC. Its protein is CASSPGTGGSYGYTF.

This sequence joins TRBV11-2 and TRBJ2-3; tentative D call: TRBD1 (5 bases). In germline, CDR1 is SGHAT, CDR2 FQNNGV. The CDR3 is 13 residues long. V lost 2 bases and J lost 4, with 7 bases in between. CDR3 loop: CASSLLGADTQYF. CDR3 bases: TGTGCCAGCAGCTTATTAGGGGCAGATACGCAGTATTTT.

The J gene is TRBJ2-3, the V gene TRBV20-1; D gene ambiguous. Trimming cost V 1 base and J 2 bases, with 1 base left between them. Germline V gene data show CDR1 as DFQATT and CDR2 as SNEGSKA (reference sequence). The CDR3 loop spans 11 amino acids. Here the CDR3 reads CSARATDTQYF. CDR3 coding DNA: TGCAGTGCTAGAGCCACAGATACGCAGTATTTT.

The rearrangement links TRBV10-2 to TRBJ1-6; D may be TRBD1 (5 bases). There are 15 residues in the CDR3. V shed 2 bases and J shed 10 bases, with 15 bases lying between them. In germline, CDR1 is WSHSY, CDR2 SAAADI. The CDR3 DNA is TGCGCCAGCAGTGAGGTGGTGGGGGTCGGCTCACCCCTCCACTTT. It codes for CASSEVVGVGSPLHF.

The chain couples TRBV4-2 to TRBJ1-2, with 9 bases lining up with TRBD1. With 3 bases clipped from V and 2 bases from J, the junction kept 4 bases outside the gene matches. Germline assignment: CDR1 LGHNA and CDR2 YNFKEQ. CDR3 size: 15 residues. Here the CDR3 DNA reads TGTGCCAGCAGCCACCGGGACAGGGAAAACTATGGCTACACCTTC. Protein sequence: CASSHRDRENYGYTF.

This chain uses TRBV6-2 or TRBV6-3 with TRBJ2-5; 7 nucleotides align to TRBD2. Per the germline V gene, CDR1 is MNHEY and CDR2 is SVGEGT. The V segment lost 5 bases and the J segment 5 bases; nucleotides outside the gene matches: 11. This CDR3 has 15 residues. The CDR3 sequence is CASSDGLGSSETQYF. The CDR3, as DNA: TGTGCCAGCAGTGACGGACTAGGAAGTAGTGAGACCCAGTACTTC.

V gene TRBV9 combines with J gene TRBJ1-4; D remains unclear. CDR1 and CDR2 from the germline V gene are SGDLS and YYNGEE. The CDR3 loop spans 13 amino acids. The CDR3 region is CDTVLKRFVELFF. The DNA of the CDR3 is TGTGACACCGTATTAAAACGGTTTGTGGAACTGTTTTTT.

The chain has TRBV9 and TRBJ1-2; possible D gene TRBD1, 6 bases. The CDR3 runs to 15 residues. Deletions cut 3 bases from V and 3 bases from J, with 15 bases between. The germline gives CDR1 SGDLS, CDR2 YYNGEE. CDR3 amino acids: CASSGPRGAYYGYTF. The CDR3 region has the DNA TGTGCCAGCAGCGGGCCTCGGGGGGCGTACTATGGCTACACCTTC. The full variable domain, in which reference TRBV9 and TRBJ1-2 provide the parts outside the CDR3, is DSGVTQTPKHLITATGQRVTLRCSPRSGDLSVYWYQQSLDQGLQFLIQYYNGEERAKGNILERFSAQQFPDLHSELNLSSLELGDSALYFCASSGPRGAYYGYTFGSGTRLTVV.

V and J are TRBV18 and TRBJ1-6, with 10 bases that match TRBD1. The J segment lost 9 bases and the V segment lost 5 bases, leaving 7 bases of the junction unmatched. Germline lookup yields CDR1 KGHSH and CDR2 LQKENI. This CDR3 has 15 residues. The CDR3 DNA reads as TGTGCCAGCTCAAGACCGGGACAGGGGATTTCACCCCTCCACTTT. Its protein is CASSRPGQGISPLHF.

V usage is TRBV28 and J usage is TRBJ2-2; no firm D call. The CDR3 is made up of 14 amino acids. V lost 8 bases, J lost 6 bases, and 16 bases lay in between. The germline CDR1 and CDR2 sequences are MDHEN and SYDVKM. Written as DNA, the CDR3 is TGTGCCAGCTATCCAGAAACCTCGGCCGGGGAGCTGTTTTTT. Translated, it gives CASYPETSAGELFF.

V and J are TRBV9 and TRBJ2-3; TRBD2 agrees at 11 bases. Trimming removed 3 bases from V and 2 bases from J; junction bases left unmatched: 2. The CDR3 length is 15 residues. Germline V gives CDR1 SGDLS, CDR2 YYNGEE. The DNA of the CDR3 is TGTGCCAGCAGCGCTAGCGGGGGGATCACAGATACGCAGTATTTT. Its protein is CASSASGGITDTQYF. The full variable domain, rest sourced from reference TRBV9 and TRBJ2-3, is DSGVTQTPKHLITATGQRVTLRCSPRSGDLSVYWYQQSLDQGLQFLIQYYNGEERAKGNILERFSAQQFPDLHSELNLSSLELGDSALYFCASSASGGITDTQYFGPGTRLTVL.

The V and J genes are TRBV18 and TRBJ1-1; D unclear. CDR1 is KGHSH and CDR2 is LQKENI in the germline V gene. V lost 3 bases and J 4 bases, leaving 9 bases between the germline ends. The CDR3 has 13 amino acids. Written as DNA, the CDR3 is TGTGCCAGCTCACCGGGGAGGGTCACTGAAGCTTTCTTT. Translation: CASSPGRVTEAFF. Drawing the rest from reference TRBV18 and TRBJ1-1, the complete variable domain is NAGVMQNPRHLVRRRGQEARLRCSPMKGHSHVYWYRQLPEEGLKFMVYLQKENIIDESGMPKERFSAEFPKEGPSILRIQQVVRGDSAAYFCASSPGRVTEAFFGQGTRLTVV.

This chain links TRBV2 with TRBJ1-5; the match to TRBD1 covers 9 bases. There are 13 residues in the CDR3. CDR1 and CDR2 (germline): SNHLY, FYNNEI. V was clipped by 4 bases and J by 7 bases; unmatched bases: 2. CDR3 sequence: CASSGTGEQPQHF. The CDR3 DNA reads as TGTGCCAGCAGTGGGACAGGGGAACAGCCCCAGCATTTT. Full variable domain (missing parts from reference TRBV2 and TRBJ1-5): EPEVTQTPSHQVTQMGQEVILRCVPISNHLYFYWYRQILGQKVEFLVSFYNNEISEKSEIFDDQFSVERPDGSNFTLKIRSTKLEDSAMYFCASSGTGEQPQHFGDGTRLSIL.

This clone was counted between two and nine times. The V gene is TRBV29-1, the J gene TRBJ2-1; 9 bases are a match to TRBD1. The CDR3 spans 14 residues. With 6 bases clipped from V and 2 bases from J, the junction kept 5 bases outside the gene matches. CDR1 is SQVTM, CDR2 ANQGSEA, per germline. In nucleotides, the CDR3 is TGCAGCGTCTTTGGACAGGGGCCCTACAATGAGCAGTTCTTC. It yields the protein CSVFGQGPYNEQFF.

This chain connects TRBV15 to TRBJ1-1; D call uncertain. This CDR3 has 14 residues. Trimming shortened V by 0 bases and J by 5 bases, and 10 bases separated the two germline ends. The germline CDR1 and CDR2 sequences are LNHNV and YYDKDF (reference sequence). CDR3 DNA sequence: TGTGCCACCAGCAGAGACACTCACAGTACTGAAGCTTTCTTT. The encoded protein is CATSRDTHSTEAFF.

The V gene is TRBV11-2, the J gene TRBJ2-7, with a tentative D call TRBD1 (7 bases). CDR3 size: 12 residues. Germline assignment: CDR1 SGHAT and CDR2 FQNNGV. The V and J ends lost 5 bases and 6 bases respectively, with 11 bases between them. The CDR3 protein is CASSQGGLEQYF. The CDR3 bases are TGTGCCAGCAGCCAGGGGGGTCTCGAGCAGTACTTC. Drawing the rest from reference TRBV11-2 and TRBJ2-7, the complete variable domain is EAGVAQSPRYKIIEKRQSVAFWCNPISGHATLYWYQQILGQGPKLLIQFQNNGVVDDSQLPKDRFSAERLKGVDSTLKIQPAKLEDSAVYLCASSQGGLEQYFGPGTRLTVT.

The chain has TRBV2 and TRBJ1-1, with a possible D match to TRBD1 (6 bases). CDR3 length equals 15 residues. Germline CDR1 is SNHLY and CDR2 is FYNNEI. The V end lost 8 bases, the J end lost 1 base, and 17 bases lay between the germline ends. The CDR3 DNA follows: TGTGCCAGCGTCCGGGGGATGGGGGCGAACACTGAAGCTTTCTTT. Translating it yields CASVRGMGANTEAFF.

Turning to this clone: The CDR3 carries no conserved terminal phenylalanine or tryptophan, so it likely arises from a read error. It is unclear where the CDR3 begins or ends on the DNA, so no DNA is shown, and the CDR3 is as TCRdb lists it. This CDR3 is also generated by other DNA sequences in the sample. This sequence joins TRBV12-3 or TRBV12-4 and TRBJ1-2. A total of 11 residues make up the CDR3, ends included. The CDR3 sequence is CASSSPGWTQL.